Reported below is one TCR beta chain. The data stem from a study of blood T cell repertoires in COVID-19. Study summary: Whether acute or convalescent, the COVID-19 samples came from the United States, Italy and Spain.

Germline V CDR1 and CDR2: MNHEY, SVGAGI. Trimming cost V 2 bases and J 7 bases, with 18 bases left between them. The CDR3 has 15 amino acids. The protocol was immunoSEQ multiplex PCR, while the TCRdb copy is restricted to in-frame clones and leaves out a portion. The profile shows some 30,000 clones, 85% to 90% of them singletons. This TCR was sampled from a human donor with acute or convalescent COVID-19. The donor label of this sample is uncertain. The chain recombines TRBV6-5 with TRBJ2-7; TRBD1 might be the D (5 bases). Sequenced material: peripheral blood. As DNA, the CDR3 is TGTGCCAGCAGTTACCGGTTGCAGGGAAGGGGAGAGCAGTACTTC. This gives the protein CASSYRLQGRGEQYF.